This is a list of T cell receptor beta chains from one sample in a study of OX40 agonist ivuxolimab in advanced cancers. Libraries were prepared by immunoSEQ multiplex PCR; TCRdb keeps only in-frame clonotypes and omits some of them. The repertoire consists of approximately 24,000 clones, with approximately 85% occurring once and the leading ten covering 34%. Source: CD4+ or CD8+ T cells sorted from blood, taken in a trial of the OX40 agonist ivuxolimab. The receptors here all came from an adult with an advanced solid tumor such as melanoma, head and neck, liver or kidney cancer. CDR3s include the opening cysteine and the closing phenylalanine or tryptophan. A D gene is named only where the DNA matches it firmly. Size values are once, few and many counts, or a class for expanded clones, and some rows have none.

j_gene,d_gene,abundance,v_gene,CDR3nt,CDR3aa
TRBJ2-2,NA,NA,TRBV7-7,TGTGCTAGCAGCTCTCGAACCGGGGAGCTGTTTTTT,CASSSRTGELFF
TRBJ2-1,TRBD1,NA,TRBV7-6,TGTGCCAGCAGCTTGACAGGGCGTGAGCAGTTCTTC,CASSLTGREQFF
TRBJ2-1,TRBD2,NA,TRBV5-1,TGCGCCAGCAGCCCCAGACTAGCGGGGGGTGACAATGAGCAGTTCTTC,CASSPRLAGGDNEQFF
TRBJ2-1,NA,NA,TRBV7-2,TGTGCCAGCAGCCTGACCTTAAATGAGCAGTTCTTC,CASSLTLNEQFF
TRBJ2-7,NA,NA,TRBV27,TGTGCCAGCAGGGAAACTACGGGAGAGCAGTACTTC,CASRETTGEQYF
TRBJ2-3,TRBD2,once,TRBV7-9,TGTGCCAGCAGACCCGGACTAGCGGGGGCAGATACGCAGTATTTT,CASRPGLAGADTQYF
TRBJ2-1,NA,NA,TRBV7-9,TGTGCCAGCAGCTTTCCGGGGGCCGACTACAATGAGCAGTTCTTC,CASSFPGADYNEQFF
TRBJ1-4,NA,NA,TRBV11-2,TGTGCCAGCAGCTTAGGTCGCGCCAGGGCGCGGGAAAAACTGTTTTTT,CASSLGRARAREKLFF
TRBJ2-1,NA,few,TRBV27,TGTGCCAGCAGTTTATCTAGTAGGAATGAGCAGTTCTTC,CASSLSSRNEQFF
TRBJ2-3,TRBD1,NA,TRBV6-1,TGTGCCAGCAGTGACCTGACAGGGTGGACAGATACGCAGTATTTT,CASSDLTGWTDTQYF
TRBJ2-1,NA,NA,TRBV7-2,TGTGCCAGCAGCTTAGGGCTAGCTGCAACTGAGCAGTTCTTC,CASSLGLAATEQFF
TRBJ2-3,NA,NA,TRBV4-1,TGCGCCAGCAGCCCCCTAGCGTCCCGCACAGATACGCAGTATTTT,CASSPLASRTDTQYF
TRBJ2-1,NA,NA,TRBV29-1,TGCAGCGTTGTCGGAGAATACAATGAGCAGTTCTTC,CSVVGEYNEQFF
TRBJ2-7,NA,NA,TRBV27,TGTGCCACTTCTTTACAGGTGTCGACTGGAGAGCAGTACTTC,CATSLQVSTGEQYF
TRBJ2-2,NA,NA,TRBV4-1,TGCGCCAGCGGGCTTGGGCAGGGGAATAGGTTCGGGGAGCTGTTTTTT,CASGLGQGNRFGELFF
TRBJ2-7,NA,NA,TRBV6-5,TGCGCCAGCAGCTACAGGGGAGGGTCCGAGCAGTACTTC,CASSYRGGSEQYF
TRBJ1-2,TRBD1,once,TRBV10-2,TGTGCCAGCAGCCTAAGCACAGGGACAGCCTATGGCTACACCTTC,CASSLSTGTAYGYTF
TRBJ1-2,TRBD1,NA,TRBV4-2,TGTGCCAGCAGCCAAGAGACAGGGGACCTCTATGGCTACACCTTC,CASSQETGDLYGYTF
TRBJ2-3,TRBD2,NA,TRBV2,TGTGCCAGCAGTGGGGGACTAGCGGCCCGCACAGATACGCAGTATTTT,CASSGGLAARTDTQYF
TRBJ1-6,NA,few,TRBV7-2,TGTGCCAGCAGCTTTAGCGGTGGATCCTATAATTCACCCCTCCACTTT,CASSFSGGSYNSPLHF
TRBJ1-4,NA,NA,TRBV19,TGTGCCAGTAGTATGATAACCAATGAAAAACTGTTTTTT,CASSMITNEKLFF
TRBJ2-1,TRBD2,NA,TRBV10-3,TGTGCCATCAGTTTTAGCGGGGTAAATGAGCAGTTCTTC,CAISFSGVNEQFF
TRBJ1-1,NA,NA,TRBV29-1,TGCAGCGTTGCGAACGCCTGGCCGCTTCCAGCTTTCTTT,CSVANAWPLPAFF
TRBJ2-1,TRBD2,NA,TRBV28,TGTGCCAGCAGCCCGACTAGCGGGAGATCCTACAATGAGCAGTTCTTC,CASSPTSGRSYNEQFF
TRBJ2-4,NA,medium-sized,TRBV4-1,TGCGCCAGCAGCTCCGGACTTGAAAACATTCAGTACTTC,CASSSGLENIQYF
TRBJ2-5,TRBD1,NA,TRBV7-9,TGTGCCAGCAGCACAAACACAGGGGGGCAAGAGACCCAGTACTTC,CASSTNTGGQETQYF
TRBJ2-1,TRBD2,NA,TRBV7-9,TGTGCCAGCAGCCCGGGGGGACGGGTCTACAATGAGCAGTTCTTC,CASSPGGRVYNEQFF
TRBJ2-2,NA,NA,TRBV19,TGTGCCAGTAGTAGAGGGGGTTCGGGCGGGGAGCTGTTTTTT,CASSRGGSGGELFF
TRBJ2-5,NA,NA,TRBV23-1,TGCGCCAGCAGTCAACTGGAGGAGACCCAGTACTTC,CASSQLEETQYF
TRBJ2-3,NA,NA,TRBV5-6,TGTGCCAGCAGCTTGAAGGCAGGGTCTAGCACAGATACGCAGTATTTT,CASSLKAGSSTDTQYF
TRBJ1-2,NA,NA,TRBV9,TGTGCCAGCAGCGTAGTTGACAGACCGTTCTATGGCTACACCTTC,CASSVVDRPFYGYTF
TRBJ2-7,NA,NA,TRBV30,TGTGCCTGGAGCGCAGGGGGGGCTTACGAGCAGTACTTC,CAWSAGGAYEQYF
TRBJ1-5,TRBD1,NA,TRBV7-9,TGTGCCAGCAGCCTCGGACAGGGCAATCAGCCCCAGCATTTT,CASSLGQGNQPQHF
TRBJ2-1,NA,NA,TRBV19,TGTGCCAGTAGTACACCTGGGGGAGTCAATGAGCAGTTCTTC,CASSTPGGVNEQFF
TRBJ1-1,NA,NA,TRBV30,TGTGCCTGGAGTGTCAAAATGAACACTGAAGCTTTCTTT,CAWSVKMNTEAFF
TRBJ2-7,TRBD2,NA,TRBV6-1,TGTGCCAGCAGTGAAGCTTGGCCTAGCGGGAGGGACCTTACCTACGAGCAGTACTTC,CASSEAWPSGRDLTYEQYF
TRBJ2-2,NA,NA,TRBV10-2,TGCGCCAGTGGGTTGGGCGGGGAGCTGTTTTTT,CASGLGGELFF
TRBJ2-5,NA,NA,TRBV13,TGTGCCAGCACCCGCAGGGTGGGAGAGACCCAGTACTTC,CASTRRVGETQYF
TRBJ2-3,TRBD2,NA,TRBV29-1,TGCAGCGTTGGCTCGGGACTAGTGTTCTCAGATACGCAGTACTTT,CSVGSGLVFSDTQYF
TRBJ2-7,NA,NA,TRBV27,TGTGCCAGCAGTTTGGACAGCTACGAGCAGTACTTC,CASSLDSYEQYF
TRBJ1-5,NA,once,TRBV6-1,TGTGCCAGCAGTGAATTAGTTCGGGGGCTTATTGGCAATCAGCCCCAGCATTTT,CASSELVRGLIGNQPQHF
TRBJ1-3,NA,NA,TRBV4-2,TGTGCCAGCAGCCGCTTCGGGGGGGCTGGAAACACCATATATTTT,CASSRFGGAGNTIYF
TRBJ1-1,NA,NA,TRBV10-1,TGCGCCAGCAGCCCTACATCGCCTAACACTGAAGCTTTCTTT,CASSPTSPNTEAFF
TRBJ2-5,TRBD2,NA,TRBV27,TGTGCCAGCAGTTTATTGGGGGGAGGGCGAGAGACCCAGTACTTC,CASSLLGGGRETQYF